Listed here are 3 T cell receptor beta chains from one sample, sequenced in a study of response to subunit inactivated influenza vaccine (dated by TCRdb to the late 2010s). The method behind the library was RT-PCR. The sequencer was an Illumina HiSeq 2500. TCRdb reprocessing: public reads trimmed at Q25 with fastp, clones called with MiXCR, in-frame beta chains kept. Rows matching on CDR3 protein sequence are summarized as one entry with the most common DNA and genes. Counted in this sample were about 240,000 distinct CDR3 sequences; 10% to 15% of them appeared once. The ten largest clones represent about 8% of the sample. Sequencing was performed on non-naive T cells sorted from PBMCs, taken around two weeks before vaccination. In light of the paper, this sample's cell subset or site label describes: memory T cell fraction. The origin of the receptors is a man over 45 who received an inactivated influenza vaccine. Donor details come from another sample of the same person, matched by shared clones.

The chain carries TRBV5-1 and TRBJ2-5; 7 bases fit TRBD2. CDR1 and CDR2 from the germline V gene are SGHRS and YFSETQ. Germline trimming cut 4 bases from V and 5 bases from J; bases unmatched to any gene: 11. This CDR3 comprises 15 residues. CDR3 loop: CASSTGGGASETQYF. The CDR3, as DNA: TGCGCCAGCAGCACCGGGGGAGGGGCGTCGGAGACCCAGTACTTC.

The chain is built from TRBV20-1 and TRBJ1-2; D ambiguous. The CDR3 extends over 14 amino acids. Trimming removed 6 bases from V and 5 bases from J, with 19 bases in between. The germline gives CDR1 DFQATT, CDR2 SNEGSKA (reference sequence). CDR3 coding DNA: TGCAGTGCGTTTAGCGAGAGCCTTCAGTATGGCTACACCTTC. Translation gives CSAFSESLQYGYTF.

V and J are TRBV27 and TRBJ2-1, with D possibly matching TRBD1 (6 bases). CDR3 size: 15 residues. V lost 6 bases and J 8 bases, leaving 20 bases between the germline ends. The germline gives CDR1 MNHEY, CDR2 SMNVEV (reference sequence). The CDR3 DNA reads TGTGCCAGCAGAGATTCGGGACATCCCCTCGATGAGCAGTTCTTC. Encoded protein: CASRDSGHPLDEQFF.